These T cell receptor beta chains were read from a single sample in a study of breast tumors, draining lymph nodes, adjacent tissues. TCRdb recomputed calls from the multiplex PCR reads with MiXCR, one row per CDR3 protein. The sample records around 190,000 distinct CDR3 sequences, approximately 30% being singletons. Sequencing used axillary lymph node tissue. The receptors derive from a female donor with breast cancer. Some clones in this sample may be carry-over from other donors' samples. The CDR3 runs from the conserved cysteine through the conserved F or W. The order of the fields is D gene, V gene, J gene, clone size, CDR3 protein, CDR3 DNA. The D gene is left open where the match is weak. Only some rows state a clone size, as once, few, many or a class for expanded clones.

>.|TRBV13|TRBJ2-5|many
CASSLVPEETQYF
TGTGCCAGCAGCTTAGTCCCAGAAGAGACCCAGTACTTC
>.|TRBV10-3|TRBJ1-5|.
CAISEPYQGTKGEQHF
TGTGCCATCAGTGAGCCTTACCAAGGGACCAAAGGCGAGCAGCATTTT
>.|TRBV30|TRBJ2-1|many
CAWSVLGVTDNEQFF
TGTGCCTGGAGTGTACTAGGGGTTACGGACAATGAGCAGTTCTTC
>TRBD1|TRBV2|TRBJ1-2|.
CASSAPTTGGFGYTF
TGTGCCAGCAGTGCTCCCACTACAGGGGGCTTTGGCTACACCTTC
>TRBD2|TRBV18|TRBJ2-1|.
CASAQRDRNNEQFF
TGTGCCAGCGCGCAGCGGGATCGGAACAATGAGCAGTTCTTC
>.|TRBV12-5|TRBJ1-1|.
CASGLVGGGEAFF
TGTGCTAGTGGTTTGGTAGGTGGGGGGGAAGCTTTCTTT
>.|TRBV20-1|TRBJ2-7|many
CSATPRTGEYEQYF
TGCAGTGCTACCCCCAGGACGGGAGAGTACGAGCAGTACTTC
>.|TRBV11-1|TRBJ1-2|many
CASSFTQANYGYTF
TGTGCCAGCAGCTTCACCCAAGCTAACTATGGCTACACCTTC
>.|TRBV20-1|TRBJ1-6|.
CSAIDYNRVGSPLHF
TGCAGTGCTATAGATTACAACAGGGTAGGGTCCCCCCTCCACTTT
>TRBD1|TRBV5-1|TRBJ2-1|many
CASSSRDRAKRMSYNEQFF
TGCGCCAGCAGCTCCCGGGACAGGGCGAAAAGGATGTCCTACAATGAGCAGTTCTTC
>.|TRBV27|TRBJ1-5|.
CANSRGSSVNQPQHF
TGTGCCAACAGTAGGGGCAGCTCGGTCAATCAGCCCCAGCATTTT
>TRBD1|TRBV9|TRBJ2-5|many
CASSERDRDWETQYF
TGTGCCAGCAGCGAGCGGGACAGGGATTGGGAGACCCAGTACTTC
>.|TRBV19|TRBJ2-6|.
CASSRVGANVLTF
TGTGCCAGTAGTAGGGTGGGGGCCAACGTCCTGACTTTC
>TRBD1|TRBV6-5|TRBJ1-2|many
CASSRARETGGGYGYTF
TGTGCCAGCAGCCGAGCACGAGAGACAGGGGGCGGCTATGGCTACACCTTC
>.|TRBV19|TRBJ1-4|.
CASSIPGAAPNEKLFF
TGTGCCAGTAGTATACCCGGGGCCGCGCCTAATGAAAAACTGTTTTTT
>.|TRBV5-8|TRBJ1-2|many
CASSLGRVSNYGYTF
TGTGCCAGCAGCTTGGGGAGGGTGTCTAACTATGGCTACACCTTC
>TRBD2|TRBV20-1|TRBJ2-1|.
CSARPSGRAIYEQFF
TGCAGTGCTCGTCCCAGCGGGAGGGCGATCTATGAGCAGTTCTTC
>.|TRBV15|TRBJ2-3|many
CATSRAGETDTQYF
TGTGCCACCAGCAGAGCCGGGGAGACAGATACGCAGTATTTT
>TRBD1|TRBV20-1|TRBJ1-5|.
CSATEGQAEPQHF
TGCAGTGCTACGGAAGGACAGGCCGAACCCCAGCATTTT
>.|TRBV5-8|TRBJ2-7|many
CASSDKWEQYF
TGTGCCAGCAGCGATAAGTGGGAGCAGTACTTC
>.|TRBV4-1|TRBJ2-6|many
CASSQRGQGGAGANVLTF
TGCGCCAGCAGCCAGAGGGGGCAGGGGGGTGCTGGGGCCAACGTCCTGACTTTC
>.|TRBV19|TRBJ1-4|many
CASSAHREGLEKLFF
TGTGCCAGTAGTGCCCACAGGGAGGGGCTAGAAAAACTGTTTTTT
>.|TRBV6-5|TRBJ1-1|once
CASSYRNTEAFF
TGTGCCAGCAGTTACAGGAACACTGAAGCTTTCTTT
>.|TRBV2|TRBJ1-2|.
CAKTLQANYGCTF
.
>TRBD1|TRBV20-1|TRBJ1-2|many
CSARAGTGSAYGYTF
TGCAGTGCTCGCGCCGGGACAGGGAGCGCCTATGGCTACACCTTC
>.|TRBV7-9|TRBJ2-7|many
CASSALGEQYF
TGTGCCAGCAGCGCGTTGGGTGAGCAGTACTTC
>.|TRBV6-1|TRBJ2-1|few
CASKTSPYNEQFF
TGTGCCAGCAAAACTAGCCCCTACAATGAGCAGTTCTTC
>TRBD2|TRBV7-9|TRBJ2-5|many
CASSLGGGLGQETQYF
TGTGCCAGCAGCCTCGGGGGGGGATTGGGCCAAGAGACCCAGTACTTC